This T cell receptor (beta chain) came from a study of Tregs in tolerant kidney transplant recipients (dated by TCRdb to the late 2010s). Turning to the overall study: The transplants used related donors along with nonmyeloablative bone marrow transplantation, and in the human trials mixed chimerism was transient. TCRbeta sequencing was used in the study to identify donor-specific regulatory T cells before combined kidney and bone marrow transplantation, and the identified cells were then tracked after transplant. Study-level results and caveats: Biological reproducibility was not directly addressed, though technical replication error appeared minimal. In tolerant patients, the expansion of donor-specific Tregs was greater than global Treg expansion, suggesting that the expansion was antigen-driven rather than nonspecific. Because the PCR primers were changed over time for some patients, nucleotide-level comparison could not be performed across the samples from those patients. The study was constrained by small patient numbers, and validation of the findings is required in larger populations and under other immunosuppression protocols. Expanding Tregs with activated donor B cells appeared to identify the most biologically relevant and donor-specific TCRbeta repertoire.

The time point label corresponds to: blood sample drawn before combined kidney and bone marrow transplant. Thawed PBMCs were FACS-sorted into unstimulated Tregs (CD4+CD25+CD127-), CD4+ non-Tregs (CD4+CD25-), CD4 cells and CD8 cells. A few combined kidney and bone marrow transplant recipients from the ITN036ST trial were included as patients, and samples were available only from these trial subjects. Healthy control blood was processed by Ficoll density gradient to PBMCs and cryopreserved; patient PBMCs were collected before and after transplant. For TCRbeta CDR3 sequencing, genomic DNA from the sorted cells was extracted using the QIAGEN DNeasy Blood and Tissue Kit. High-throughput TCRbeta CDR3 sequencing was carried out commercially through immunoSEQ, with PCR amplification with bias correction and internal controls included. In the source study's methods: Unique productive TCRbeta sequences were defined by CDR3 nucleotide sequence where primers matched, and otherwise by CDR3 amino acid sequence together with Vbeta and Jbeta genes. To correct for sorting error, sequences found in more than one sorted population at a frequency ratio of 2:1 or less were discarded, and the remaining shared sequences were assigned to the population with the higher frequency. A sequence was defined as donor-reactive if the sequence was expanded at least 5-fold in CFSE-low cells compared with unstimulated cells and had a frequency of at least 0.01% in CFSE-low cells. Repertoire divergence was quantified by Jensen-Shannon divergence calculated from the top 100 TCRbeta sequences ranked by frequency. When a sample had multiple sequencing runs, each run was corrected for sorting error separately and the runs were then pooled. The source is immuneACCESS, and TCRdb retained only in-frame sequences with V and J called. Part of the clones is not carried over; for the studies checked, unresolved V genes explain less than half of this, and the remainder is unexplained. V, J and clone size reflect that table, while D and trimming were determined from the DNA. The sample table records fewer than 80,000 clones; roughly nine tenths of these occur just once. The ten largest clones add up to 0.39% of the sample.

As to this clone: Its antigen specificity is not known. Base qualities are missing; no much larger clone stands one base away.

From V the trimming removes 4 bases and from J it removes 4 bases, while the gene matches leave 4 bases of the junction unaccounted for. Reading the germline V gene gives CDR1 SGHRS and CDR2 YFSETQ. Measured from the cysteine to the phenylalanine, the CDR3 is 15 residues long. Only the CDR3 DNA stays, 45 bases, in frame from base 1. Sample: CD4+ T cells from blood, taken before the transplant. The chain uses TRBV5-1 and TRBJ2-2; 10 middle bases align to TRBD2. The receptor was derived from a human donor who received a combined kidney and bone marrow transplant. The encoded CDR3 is CASSTSGTSTGELFF. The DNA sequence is TGCGCCAGCAGCACTAGCGGGACGAGCACCGGGGAGCTGTTTTTT. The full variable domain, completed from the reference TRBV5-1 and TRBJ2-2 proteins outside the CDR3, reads KAGVTQTPRYLIKTRGQQVTLSCSPISGHRSVSWYQQTPGQGLQFLFEYFSETQRNKGNFPGRFSGRQFSNSRSEMNVSTLELGDSALYLCASSTSGTSTGELFFGEGSRLTVL.